This is a list of T cell receptor beta chains from one sample in a study of OX40 agonist ivuxolimab in advanced cancers. Method: immunoSEQ multiplex PCR; TCRdb's copy keeps in-frame clones and lacks some. The sample includes about 110,000 clones, about 91% seen only once; the top ten take approximately 0.69%. Here the sequenced sample was CD4+ or CD8+ T cells sorted from blood, taken in a trial of the OX40 agonist ivuxolimab. The receptor set was obtained from an adult with an advanced solid tumor such as melanoma, head and neck, liver or kidney cancer. CDR3s leave out the opening cysteine and the closing phenylalanine or tryptophan.

j_call,v_call,cdr3_aa
TRBJ1-6,TRBV6-5,ASNPGQGPSPLH
TRBJ2-5,TRBV18,ASSPPTGGETQY
TRBJ2-3,TRBV29-1,SVQGLAGTDTQY
TRBJ2-3,TRBV5-4,ASSLVSGGTDTQY
TRBJ1-4,TRBV6-1,ASSEAETTNEKLF
TRBJ2-2,TRBV10-3,AISEDRGINTGELF
TRBJ2-5,TRBV29-1,SLLYPGVGETQY
TRBJ1-2,TRBV6-5,ASSYSTGLYGYT
TRBJ1-1,TRBV19,ASSTPGVRNTEAF
TRBJ2-3,TRBV27,ASSPGTGASDTQY
TRBJ2-2,TRBV18,ASSPTIQGDTGELF
TRBJ2-7,TRBV11-2,ASSLTTPSYEQY
TRBJ2-3,TRBV10-1,ASSDRGGPDTQY
TRBJ1-2,TRBV7-2,ASSLSSDSTSYGYT
TRBJ2-1,TRBV30,AWSNGGYNEQF
TRBJ2-3,TRBV9,ASSVGLAGGTKNTDTQY
TRBJ2-1,TRBV29-1,SVSKPGGPENEQF
TRBJ2-7,TRBV18,ASSPNTGTGYPYEQY
TRBJ1-1,TRBV23-1,ASSHSLAF
TRBJ2-1,TRBV10-3,AISESPLAGGSYNEQF
TRBJ2-3,TRBV30,AWSVLTDTQY
TRBJ2-7,TRBV11-3,ASSLEGQGSVQY
TRBJ2-3,TRBV7-9,ASSFDGRTTDTQY
TRBJ2-7,TRBV29-1,SVTNRGFDEQY
TRBJ2-5,TRBV6-6,ASRGGVDRRETQY
TRBJ1-1,TRBV2,ASSKRGAIMNTEAF
TRBJ1-1,TRBV19,ASSIDSGTEAF
TRBJ1-1,TRBV5-4,ASSLVRWLNTEAF
TRBJ2-7,TRBV2,ARGGYSYEQY
TRBJ1-1,TRBV4-1,ASSQDREGGNTEAF
TRBJ2-2,TRBV6-1,ASTSGAGTGELF
TRBJ2-5,TRBV5-1,ASSSGRQREETQY
TRBJ2-5,TRBV18,ASCSGQPPETQY
TRBJ2-1,TRBV10-3,AIRLAGVMNEQF
TRBJ1-1,TRBV7-9,ASSTKGGTRTEAF
TRBJ1-3,TRBV7-3,ASSLKGQGAPNSGNTIY
TRBJ2-5,TRBV27,ASSSDSTDRGTQY
TRBJ2-7,TRBV6-6,ASSYSMAGGRYEQY
TRBJ2-3,TRBV9,ASSVVGGLTSTDTQY
TRBJ2-1,TRBV10-3,ATLDQLGEQF
TRBJ1-4,TRBV6-1,ASRLGQNNEKLF